This passage covers 19 T cell receptor beta chains from one sample sequenced in a study of cytomegalovirus exposure and HLA in healthy donors (dated by TCRdb to about 2017). Libraries were built with the immunoSEQ multiplex PCR assay. For the multiplex PCR, a mixture combining 60 forward primers for TCR Vbeta segments and 13 reverse primers for TCR Jbeta segments was used. As stored in TCRdb, this immuneACCESS dataset retains in-frame rearrangements with V and J assigned. A fraction of the clones does not appear; measured against another copy, unresolved V genes explain less than half of the discrepancy, and the remainder lacks a known reason. The table for this sample lists around 200,000 clones; approximately 80% of them were counted only once. Approximately 2.4% of the sample belongs to the ten largest clones. The sample was PBMCs. Receptors were obtained from a woman in her fifties or sixties in good health and CMV-seronegative.

Points on this clone: Other nucleotide sequences from this sample produce the same CDR3. The chain is built from TRBV27 and TRBJ1-6, with TRBD1 matching over 11 bases. CDR1 is MNHEY, CDR2 SMNVEV, per germline (reference sequence). V was clipped by 6 bases and J by 2 bases; unmatched bases: 3. The CDR3 runs 16 residues. The CDR3 DNA reads TGTGCCAGCAGGGGACAGGGGGTGACCTATAATTCACCCCTCCACTTT. Translating gives CASRGQGVTYNSPLHF.

This clone was observed a handful of times. This chain connects TRBV23-1 to TRBJ1-4; TRBD1 is a possible D gene (6 bases). TRBV23-1 is treated as an ORF (open reading frame) with a function not yet certain. V was clipped by 4 bases and J by 2 bases, with 14 bases between them. The CDR3 loop spans 16 amino acids. As DNA, the CDR3 is TGCGCCAGCAGTCTTCCTTACAGGGCTACTAATGAAAAACTGTTTTTT. Translation gives CASSLPYRATNEKLFF.

V usage is TRBV7-2 and J usage is TRBJ1-1; 7 bases agree with TRBD1. In germline, CDR1 is SGHTA, CDR2 FQGNSA. The CDR3 runs to 15 residues. J lost 2 bases, V lost 5 bases, and 8 bases had no gene match. The CDR3 DNA reads as TGTGCCAGCAGCCCAGAACAGGGGTCAAACACTGAAGCTTTCTTT. It translates to CASSPEQGSNTEAFF.

This chain joins TRBV29-1 and TRBJ2-2, with D perhaps TRBD1 (5 bases). The germline V and J ends were trimmed by 1 base and 0 bases, with 9 bases remaining between them. CDR3 length: 15 amino acids. Germline assignment: CDR1 SQVTM and CDR2 ANQGSEA. For the CDR3, the DNA is TGCAGCGTTGAAGGGGGCAATACGAACACCGGGGAGCTGTTTTTT. Translated: CSVEGGNTNTGELFF.

J is TRBJ2-6 and V is TRBV19, with TRBD2 matching over 7 bases. V trimming: 0 bases; J trimming: 0 bases; junction bases outside the gene matches: 5. This CDR3 region has 18 residues. CDR1 LNHDA and CDR2 SQIVND come from the germline V gene (reference sequence). CDR3 in amino acids: CASSIEHRTSSGANVLTF. Written as DNA, the CDR3 is TGTGCCAGTAGTATAGAGCACAGGACTAGCTCTGGGGCCAACGTCCTGACTTTC.

V is TRBV4-3 and J is TRBJ2-7; 7 positions match TRBD1. Per the germline V gene, CDR1 is LGHNA and CDR2 is YSLEER. Germline trimming cut 0 bases from V and 0 bases from J; bases unmatched to any gene: 5. This CDR3 is 16 amino acids long. CDR3 sequence reads: CASSQDLTGSSYEQYF. As DNA, the CDR3 is TGCGCCAGCAGCCAAGACCTGACAGGGAGCTCCTACGAGCAGTACTTC.

The DNA for the CDR3 is TGTGCCAGCAGCCCGGGACTAGCGGGATTAAGGTCCTACGAGCAGTACTTC. Its translation is CASSPGLAGLRSYEQYF. V and J are TRBV7-9 and TRBJ2-7, with 13 bases identical to TRBD2. Unmatched junction bases numbered 8, after V lost 5 bases and J lost 1 base. Germline CDR1 is SEHNR and CDR2 is FQNEAQ (reference sequence). This CDR3 is 17 amino acids long.

This rearrangement joins TRBV18 to TRBJ1-1; TRBD1 might be the D (6 bases). Germline lookup yields CDR1 KGHSH and CDR2 LQKENI. V was trimmed by 0 bases and J by 4 bases, leaving 9 bases between them. This CDR3 comprises 14 residues. CDR3 nucleotide sequence: TGTGCCAGCTCACCACCGGGGGCCGGCACTGAAGCTTTCTTT. Its protein product is CASSPPGAGTEAFF.

This chain links TRBV6-1 with TRBJ1-1; 7 nucleotides line up with TRBD1. Germline CDR1 is MNHNS and CDR2 is SASEGT. The junction had 5 bases not matched to a gene; V was cut back by 6 bases and J by 1 base. This CDR3 is 14 amino acids long. CDR3 residues: CASRRTGTNTEAFF. CDR3 bases: TGTGCCAGCAGGAGGACAGGAACGAACACTGAAGCTTTCTTT.

The chain recombines TRBV6-6 with TRBJ2-5; 10 nucleotides match TRBD2. CDR1 is MNHNY and CDR2 is SVGAGI in the germline V gene (reference sequence). After removal of 6 bases from V and 3 bases from J, the junction contained 4 bases not matched to a gene. The CDR3 consists of 14 residues. The CDR3 DNA sequence: TGTGCCAGCAGCCAAAGCGGGAGGGAAGAGACCCAGTACTTC. Protein: CASSQSGREETQYF.

This clone appeared once. The V call is TRBV27, the J call TRBJ1-1; 7 positions agree with TRBD1. V shed 5 bases and J 3 bases; nucleotides not matched to a gene: 3. CDR3 length: 13 residues. CDR1 is MNHEY and CDR2 is SMNVEV in the germline V gene (reference sequence). Here the CDR3 DNA reads TGTGCCAGCAGTCCCCAGGGGGACACTGAAGCTTTCTTT. Translated, it gives CASSPQGDTEAFF.

The rearrangement links TRBV19 to TRBJ2-7, with 7 bases identical to TRBD1. This CDR3 is 14 amino acids long. Germline V gene lookup returns CDR1 LNHDA and CDR2 SQIVND (reference sequence). V was clipped by 4 bases and J by 3 bases; unmatched bases: 6. Here the CDR3 DNA reads TGTGCCAGTAGTAATCGGGACAGCGGCTACGAGCAGTACTTC. Residues: CASSNRDSGYEQYF.

Judged by abundance, this clone is medium-sized (0.01 to 0.1%). The genes are TRBV6-6 and TRBJ1-2, with D perhaps matching TRBD1 (5 bases). Trimming cost V 6 bases and J 2 bases, with 13 bases left between them. Germline lookup yields CDR1 MNHNY and CDR2 SVGAGI (reference sequence). The length of the CDR3 is 14 residues. The CDR3 DNA reads TGTGCCAGCAGCGGGGGAGGGTCGAACTATGGCTACACCTTC. It codes for CASSGGGSNYGYTF.

The table lists this clone with a few counts. The V and J genes are TRBV7-2 and TRBJ1-5, with a weak D call TRBD1 (6 bases). This CDR3 is 15 amino acids long. V was pared by 3 bases and J by 4 bases, with 13 bases between. Germline CDR1 and CDR2: SGHTA and FQGNSA. The CDR3 region is CASSLFGQGNQPQHF. The DNA for the CDR3 is TGTGCCAGCAGCTTGTTTGGTCAGGGGAATCAGCCCCAGCATTTT.

This clone was observed a single time. The chain joins TRBV27 to TRBJ1-5; D is unresolved. The germline V gene encodes CDR1 MNHEY and CDR2 SMNVEV (reference sequence). CDR3 length equals 13 residues. Trimming stripped 3 bases from V and 4 bases from J, with 7 bases between. The CDR3 loop reads CASSFWANQPQHF. The CDR3 region has the DNA TGTGCCAGCAGTTTCTGGGCTAATCAGCCCCAGCATTTT.

This clone was seen more than once but under ten times. The rearrangement links TRBV5-3 to TRBJ1-2, with TRBD1 identical over 9 bases. TRBV5-3 is labeled an ORF, and its function is uncertain. The CDR3 consists of 15 residues. The ends lost 3 bases at V and 2 bases at J; junction bases unmatched: 5. In DNA form, the CDR3 reads TGTGCCAGAAGCTCGCCAGGGACAGGGAACTATGGCTACACCTTC. This gives the protein CARSSPGTGNYGYTF.

J is TRBJ2-3 and V is TRBV7-9, with D perhaps matching TRBD1 (6 bases). Germline lookup yields CDR1 SEHNR and CDR2 FQNEAQ (reference sequence). V lost 5 bases to trimming and J lost 2 bases, with 11 bases between them. CDR3 length: 14 residues. The CDR3 DNA sequence: TGTGCCAGCAGCCCGGGACAAGACACAGATACGCAGTATTTT. Amino acids: CASSPGQDTDTQYF.

The chain joins TRBV6-4 to TRBJ1-2; no reliable D call. CDR1 is MRHNA, CDR2 SNTAGT, per germline. The CDR3 loop spans 17 amino acids. V lost 5 bases to trimming and J lost 1 base, with 20 bases between them. DNA of the CDR3: TGTGCCAGCAGTCCCGCGGGAGGTGGCCCGAATAACTATGGCTACACCTTC. Amino acids: CASSPAGGGPNNYGYTF.

This sequence joins TRBV7-2 and TRBJ2-1, with D tentatively TRBD1 (6 bases). V shed 3 bases and J shed 4 bases, with 7 bases lying between them. This CDR3 is built from 13 residues. The germline CDR1 and CDR2 sequences are SGHTA and FQGNSA. This CDR3 reads CASSFTGYNEQFF. For the CDR3, the DNA is TGTGCCAGCAGCTTTACAGGGTACAATGAGCAGTTCTTC.